This T cell receptor beta chain was observed in a study of blood T cells in healthy people across ages. With regard to this clonotype: Antigen specificity is unknown.

The use of a sample-barcoded 5' primer and a J-beta primer mix characterized a second PCR of roughly 7 to 11 cycles. MiXCR was run by TCRdb on the 5' RACE reads, yielding one entry per CDR3 protein. The sample yields around 1,000,000 distinct CDR3 sequences, roughly 24% seen once. General study results and limits: Age brought a roughly linear fall in TCR beta diversity measured per million T cells. Comparison with aged donors showed that long-lived donors had more naive CD4+ cells and higher diversity. The unsorted PBMCs prevented any conclusive comparison of naive versus antigen-experienced cells.

The same specimen was also included in a second study, on T cells of mothers and their children. That publication notes: Added by the second PCR's M1S primer were sample barcodes and 2-4 random nucleotides.

The sample comprised blood. This TCR derives from a girl aged 2 to 9 in good health.

This CDR3 reads CASSPGGIAKNIQYF. The CDR3 DNA is TGTGCCAGCAGCCCAGGGGGCATAGCCAAAAACATTCAGTACTTC. J is TRBJ2-4 and V is TRBV28; 8 nucleotides agree with TRBD1. After removal of 6 bases from V and 0 bases from J, the junction contained 4 bases not matched to a gene. Per the germline V gene, CDR1 is MDHEN and CDR2 is SYDVKM. The CDR3 covers 15 residues.